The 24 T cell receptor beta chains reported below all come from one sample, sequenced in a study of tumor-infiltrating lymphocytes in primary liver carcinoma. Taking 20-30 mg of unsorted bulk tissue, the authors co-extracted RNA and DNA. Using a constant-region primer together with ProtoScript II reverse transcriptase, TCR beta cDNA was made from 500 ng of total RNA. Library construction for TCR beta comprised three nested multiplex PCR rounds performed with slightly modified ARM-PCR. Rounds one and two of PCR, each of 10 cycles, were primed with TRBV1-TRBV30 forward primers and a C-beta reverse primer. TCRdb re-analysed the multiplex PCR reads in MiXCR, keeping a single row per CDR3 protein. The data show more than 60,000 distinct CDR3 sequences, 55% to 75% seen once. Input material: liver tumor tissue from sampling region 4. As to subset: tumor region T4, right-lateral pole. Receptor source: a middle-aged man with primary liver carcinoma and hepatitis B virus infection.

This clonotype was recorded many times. As DNA, the CDR3 is TGTGCCAGCAGCGCGGACTCCTCAGATACGCAGTATTTT. Translated, it gives CASSADSSDTQYF. The genes are TRBV5-4 and TRBJ2-3; possible D gene TRBD2, 5 bases. CDR1 and CDR2 (germline): SGHNT, YYREEE (reference sequence). The CDR3 runs to 13 residues. The V gene lost 4 bases and the J gene lost 4 bases, with 10 bases spanning the gap.

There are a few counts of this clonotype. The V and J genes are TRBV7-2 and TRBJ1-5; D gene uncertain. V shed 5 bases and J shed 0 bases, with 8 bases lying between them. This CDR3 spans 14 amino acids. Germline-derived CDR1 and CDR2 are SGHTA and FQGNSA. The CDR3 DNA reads TGTGCCAGCAGCCCCTACAGTAGCAATCAGCCCCAGCATTTT. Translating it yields CASSPYSSNQPQHF.

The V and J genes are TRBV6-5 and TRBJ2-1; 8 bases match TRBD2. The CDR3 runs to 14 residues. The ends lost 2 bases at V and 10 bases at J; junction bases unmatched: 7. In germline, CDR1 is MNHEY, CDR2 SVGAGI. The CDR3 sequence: CASSYTGTRREQFF. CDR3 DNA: TGTGCCAGCAGTTACACAGGGACTAGGAGGGAGCAGTTCTTC.

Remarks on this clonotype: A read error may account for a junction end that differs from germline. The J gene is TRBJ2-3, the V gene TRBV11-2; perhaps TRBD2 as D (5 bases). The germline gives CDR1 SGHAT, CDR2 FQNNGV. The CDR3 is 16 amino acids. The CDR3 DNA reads TGTGTCGGCAGCTTAGGGTCGGATTCTAGCATAGATACGCAGTATTTT. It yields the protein CVGSLGSDSSIDTQYF. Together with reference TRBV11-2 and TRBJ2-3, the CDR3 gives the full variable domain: EAGVAQSPRYKIIEKRQSVAFWCNPISGHATLYWYQQILGQGPKLLIQFQNNGVVDDSQLPKDRFSAERLKGVDSTLKIQPAKLEDSAVYLCVGSLGSDSSIDTQYFGPGTRLTVL.

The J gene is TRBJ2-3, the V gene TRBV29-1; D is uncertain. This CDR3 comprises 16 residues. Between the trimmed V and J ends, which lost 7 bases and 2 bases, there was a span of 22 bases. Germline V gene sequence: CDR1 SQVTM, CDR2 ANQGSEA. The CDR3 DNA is TGCAGCGCCAGCTTGCTATCGGCTGTATCCACAGATACGCAGTATTTT. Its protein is CSASLLSAVSTDTQYF.

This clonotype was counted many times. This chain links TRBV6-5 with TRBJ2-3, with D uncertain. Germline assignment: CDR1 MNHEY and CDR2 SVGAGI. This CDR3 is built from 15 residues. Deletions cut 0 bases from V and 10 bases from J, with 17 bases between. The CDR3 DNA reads TGTGCCAGCAGTTACTCGACGGTAGCAGCGAGGCCGCAGTATTTT. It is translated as CASSYSTVAARPQYF.

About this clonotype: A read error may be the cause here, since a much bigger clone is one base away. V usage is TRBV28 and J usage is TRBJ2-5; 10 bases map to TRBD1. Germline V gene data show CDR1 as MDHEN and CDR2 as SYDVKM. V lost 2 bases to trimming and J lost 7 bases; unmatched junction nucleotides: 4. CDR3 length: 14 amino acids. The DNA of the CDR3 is TGTGCCAGCAGTTTAGACAGGGGGCTAGGGACCCAGTACTTC. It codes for CASSLDRGLGTQYF.

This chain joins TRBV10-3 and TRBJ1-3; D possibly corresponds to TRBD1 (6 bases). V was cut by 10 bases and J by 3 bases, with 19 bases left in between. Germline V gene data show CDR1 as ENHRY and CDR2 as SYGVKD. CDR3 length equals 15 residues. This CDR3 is CATREGGRFGNTIYF. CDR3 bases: TGTGCCACCCGAGAGGGGGGGCGTTTTGGAAACACCATATATTTT.

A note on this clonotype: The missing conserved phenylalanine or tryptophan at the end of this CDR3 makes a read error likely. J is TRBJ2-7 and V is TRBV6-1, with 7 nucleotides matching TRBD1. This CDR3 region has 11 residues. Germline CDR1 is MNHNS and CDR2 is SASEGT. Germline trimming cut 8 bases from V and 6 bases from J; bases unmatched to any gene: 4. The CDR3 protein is CASSRGSEQYL. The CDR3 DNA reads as TGTGCCAGCTCCAGGGGGTCCGAGCAGTACTTA.

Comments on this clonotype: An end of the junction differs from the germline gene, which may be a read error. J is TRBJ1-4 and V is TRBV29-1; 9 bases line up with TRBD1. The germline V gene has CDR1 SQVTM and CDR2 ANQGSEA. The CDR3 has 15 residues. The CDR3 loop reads CSVEEFGTGNSSLFF. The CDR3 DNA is TGTAGCGTTGAAGAATTCGGGACAGGGAATAGCAGTCTGTTTTTT.

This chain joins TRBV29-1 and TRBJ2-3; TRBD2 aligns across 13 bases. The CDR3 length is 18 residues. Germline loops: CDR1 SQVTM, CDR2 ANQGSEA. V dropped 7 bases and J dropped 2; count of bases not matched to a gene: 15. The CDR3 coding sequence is TGCAGCGCGTCATGGGTGCGGACTAGCGGGAGTGCCACAGATACGCAGTATTTT. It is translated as CSASWVRTSGSATDTQYF.

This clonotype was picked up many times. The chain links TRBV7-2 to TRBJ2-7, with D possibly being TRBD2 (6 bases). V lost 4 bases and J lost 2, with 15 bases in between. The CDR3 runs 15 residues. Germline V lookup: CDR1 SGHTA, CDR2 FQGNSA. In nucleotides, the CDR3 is TGTGCCAGCAGCTCCTTTAGCGGTTTTGCCTACGAGCAGTACTTC. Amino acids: CASSSFSGFAYEQYF.

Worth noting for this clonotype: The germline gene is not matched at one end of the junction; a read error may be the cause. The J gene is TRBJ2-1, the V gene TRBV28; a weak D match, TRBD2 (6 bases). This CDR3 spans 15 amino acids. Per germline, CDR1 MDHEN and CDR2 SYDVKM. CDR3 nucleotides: TGTGCCAGCAGCTTAGAGAGTATGGACTACAATGAGCAATTCTTC. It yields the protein CASSLESMDYNEQFF.

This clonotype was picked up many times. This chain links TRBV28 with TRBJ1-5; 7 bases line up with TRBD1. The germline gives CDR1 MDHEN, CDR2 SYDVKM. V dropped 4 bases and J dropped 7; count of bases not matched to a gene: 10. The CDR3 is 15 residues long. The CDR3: CASSSPRQGGQPQHF. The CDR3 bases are TGTGCCAGCAGTTCACCCCGACAGGGAGGGCAGCCCCAGCATTTT.

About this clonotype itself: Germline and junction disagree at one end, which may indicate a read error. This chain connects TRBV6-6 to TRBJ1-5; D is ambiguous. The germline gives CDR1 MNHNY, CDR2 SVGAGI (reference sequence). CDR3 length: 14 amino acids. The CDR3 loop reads CVSSGNGSNQPQHF. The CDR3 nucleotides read TGTGTCAGCAGTGGGAACGGTAGCAATCAGCCCCAGCATTTT.

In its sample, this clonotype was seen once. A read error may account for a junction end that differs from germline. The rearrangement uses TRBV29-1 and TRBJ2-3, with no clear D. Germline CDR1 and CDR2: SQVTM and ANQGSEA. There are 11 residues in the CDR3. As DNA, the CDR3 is TGTGGCGTTGAAATCACAGATACGCAGTATTTT. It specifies CGVEITDTQYF.

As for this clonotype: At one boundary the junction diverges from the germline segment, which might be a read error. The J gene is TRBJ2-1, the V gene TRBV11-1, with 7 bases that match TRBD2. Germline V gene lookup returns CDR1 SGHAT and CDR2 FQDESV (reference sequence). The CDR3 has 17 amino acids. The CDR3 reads CAGNLGLAGEVDNEQFF. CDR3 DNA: TGTGCCGGCAACCTGGGACTTGCGGGAGAAGTTGACAATGAACAGTTCTTC.

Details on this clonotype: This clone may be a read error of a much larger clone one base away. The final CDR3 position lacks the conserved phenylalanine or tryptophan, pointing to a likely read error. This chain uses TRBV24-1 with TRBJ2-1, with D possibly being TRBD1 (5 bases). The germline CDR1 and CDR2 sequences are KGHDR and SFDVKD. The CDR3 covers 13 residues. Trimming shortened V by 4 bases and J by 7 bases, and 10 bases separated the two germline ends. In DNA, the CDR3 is TGTGCCACCAGTGACCCCGGACAAAATGAGCAGTTCCTC. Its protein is CATSDPGQNEQFL.

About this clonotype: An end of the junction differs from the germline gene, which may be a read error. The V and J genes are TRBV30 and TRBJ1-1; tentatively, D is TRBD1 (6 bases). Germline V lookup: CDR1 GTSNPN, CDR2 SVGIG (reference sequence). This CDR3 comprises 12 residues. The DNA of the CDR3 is TGTGCCTGGAGTTCAGGGGCCGGTGAAGTTTTCTTT. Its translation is CAWSSGAGEVFF.

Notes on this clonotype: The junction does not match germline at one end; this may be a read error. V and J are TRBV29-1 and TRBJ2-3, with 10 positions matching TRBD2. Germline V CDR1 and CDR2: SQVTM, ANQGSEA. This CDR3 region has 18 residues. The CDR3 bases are TGCAGCATTGAAGGGTCGAGACCGACTAGCGGGCTCACAGATACGCGGTATTTT. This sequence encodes CSIEGSRPTSGLTDTRYF.

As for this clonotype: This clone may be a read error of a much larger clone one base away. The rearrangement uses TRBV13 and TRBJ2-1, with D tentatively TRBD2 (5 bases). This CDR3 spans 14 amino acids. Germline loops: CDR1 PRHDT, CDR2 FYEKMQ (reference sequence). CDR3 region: CVSSLYGVYNEQFF. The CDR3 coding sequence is TGTGTCAGCAGCTTATACGGGGTATACAATGAGCAGTTCTTC. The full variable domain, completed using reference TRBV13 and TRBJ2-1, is AAGVIQSPRHLIKEKRETATLKCYPIPRHDTVYWYQQGPGQDPQFLISFYEKMQSDKGSIPDRFSAQQFSDYHSELNMSSLELGDSALYFCVSSLYGVYNEQFFGPGTRLTVL.

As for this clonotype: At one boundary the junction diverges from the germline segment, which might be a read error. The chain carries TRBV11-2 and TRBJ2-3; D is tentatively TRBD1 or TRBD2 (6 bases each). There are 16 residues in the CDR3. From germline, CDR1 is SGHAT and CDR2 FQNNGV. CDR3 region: CASSLDVGGLTYTQYF. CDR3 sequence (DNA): TGTGCCAGTAGCTTAGATGTGGGGGGCCTCACATATACACAGTATTTT. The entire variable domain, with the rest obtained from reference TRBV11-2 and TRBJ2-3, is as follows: EAGVAQSPRYKIIEKRQSVAFWCNPISGHATLYWYQQILGQGPKLLIQFQNNGVVDDSQLPKDRFSAERLKGVDSTLKIQPAKLEDSAVYLCASSLDVGGLTYTQYFGPGTRLTVL.

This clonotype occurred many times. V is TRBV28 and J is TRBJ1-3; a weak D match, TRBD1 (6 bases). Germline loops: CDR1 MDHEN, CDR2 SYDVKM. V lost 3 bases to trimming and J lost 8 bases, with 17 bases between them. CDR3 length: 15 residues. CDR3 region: CASSFVGGRGDTIYF. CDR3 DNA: TGTGCCAGCAGTTTTGTTGGGGGGCGAGGGGACACCATATATTTT. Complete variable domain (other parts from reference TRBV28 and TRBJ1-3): DVKVTQSSRYLVKRTGEKVFLECVQDMDHENMFWYRQDPGLGLRLIYFSYDVKMKEKGDIPEGYSVSREKKERFSLILESASTNQTSMYLCASSFVGGRGDTIYFGEGSWLTVV.

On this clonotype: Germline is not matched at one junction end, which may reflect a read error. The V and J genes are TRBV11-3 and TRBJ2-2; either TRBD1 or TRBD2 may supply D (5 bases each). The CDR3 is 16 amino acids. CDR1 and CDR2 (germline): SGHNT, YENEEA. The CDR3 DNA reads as TGTGCCAGTAGCTTAGGGGCAAGGACGAACACCGGGGAGCTGTATTTT. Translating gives CASSLGARTNTGELYF.